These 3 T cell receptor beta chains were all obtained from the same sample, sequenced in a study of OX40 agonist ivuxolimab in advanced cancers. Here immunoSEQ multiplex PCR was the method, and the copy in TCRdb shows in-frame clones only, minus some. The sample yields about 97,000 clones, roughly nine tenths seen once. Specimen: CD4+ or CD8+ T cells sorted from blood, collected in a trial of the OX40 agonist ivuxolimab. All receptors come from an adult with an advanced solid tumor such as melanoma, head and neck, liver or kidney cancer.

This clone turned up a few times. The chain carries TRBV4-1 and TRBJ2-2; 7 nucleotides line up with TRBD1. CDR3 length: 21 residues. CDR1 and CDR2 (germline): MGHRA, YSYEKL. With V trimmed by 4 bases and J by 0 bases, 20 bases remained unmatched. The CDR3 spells CASSRAGDSSAPRSNTGELFF. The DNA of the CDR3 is TGCGCCAGCAGCCGGGCTGGGGACAGCTCCGCGCCTAGATCGAACACCGGGGAGCTGTTTTTT.

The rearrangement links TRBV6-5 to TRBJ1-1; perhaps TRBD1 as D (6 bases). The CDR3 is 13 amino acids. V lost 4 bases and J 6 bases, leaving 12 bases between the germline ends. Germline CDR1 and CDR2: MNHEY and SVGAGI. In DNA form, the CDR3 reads TGTGCCAGCAGTTCTTGGGGGGCGCCTGAAGCTTTCTTT. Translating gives CASSSWGAPEAFF.

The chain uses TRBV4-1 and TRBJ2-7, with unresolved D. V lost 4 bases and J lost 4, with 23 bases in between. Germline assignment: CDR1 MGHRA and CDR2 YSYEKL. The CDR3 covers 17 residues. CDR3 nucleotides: TGCGCCAGCAGCCCTAAGCCTCATAAGGGCTCCAAATACGAGCAGTACTTC. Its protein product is CASSPKPHKGSKYEQYF.